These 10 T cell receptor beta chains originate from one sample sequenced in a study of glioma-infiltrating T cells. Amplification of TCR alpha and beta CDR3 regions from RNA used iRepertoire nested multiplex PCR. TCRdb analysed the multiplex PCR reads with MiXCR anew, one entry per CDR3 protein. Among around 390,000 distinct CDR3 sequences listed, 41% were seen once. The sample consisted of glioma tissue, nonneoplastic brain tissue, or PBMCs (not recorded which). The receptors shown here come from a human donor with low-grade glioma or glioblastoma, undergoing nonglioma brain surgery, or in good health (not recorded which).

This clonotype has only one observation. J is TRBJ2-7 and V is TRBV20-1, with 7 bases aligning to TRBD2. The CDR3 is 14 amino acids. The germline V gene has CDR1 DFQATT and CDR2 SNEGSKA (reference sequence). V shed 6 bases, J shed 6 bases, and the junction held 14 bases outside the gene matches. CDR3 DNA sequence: TGCAGTGCGGGTCGTGCGGGAGTTGATGGCGAGCAGTACTTC. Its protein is CSAGRAGVDGEQYF.

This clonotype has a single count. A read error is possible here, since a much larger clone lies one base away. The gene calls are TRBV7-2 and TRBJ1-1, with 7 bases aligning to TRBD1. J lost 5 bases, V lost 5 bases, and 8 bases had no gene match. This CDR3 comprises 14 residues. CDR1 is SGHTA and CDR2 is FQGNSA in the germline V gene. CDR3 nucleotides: TGTGCCAGCAGCATGATTACAGGGGAGACTGAAGCTTTCTTT. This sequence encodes CASSMITGETEAFF.

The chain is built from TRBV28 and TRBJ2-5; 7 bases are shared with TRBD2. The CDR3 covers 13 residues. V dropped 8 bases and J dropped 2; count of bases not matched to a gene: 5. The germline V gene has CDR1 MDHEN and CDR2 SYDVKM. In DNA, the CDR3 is TGTGCCAGCCCTACGGGGGGACAAGAGACCCAGTACTTC. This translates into CASPTGGQETQYF.

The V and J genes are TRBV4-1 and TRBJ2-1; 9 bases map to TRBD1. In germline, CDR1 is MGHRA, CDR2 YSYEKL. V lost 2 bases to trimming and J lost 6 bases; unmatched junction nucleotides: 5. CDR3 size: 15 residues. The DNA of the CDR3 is TGCGCCAGCAGCCAACACAGGGGGCCCGGCAATGAGCAGTTCTTC. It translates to CASSQHRGPGNEQFF.

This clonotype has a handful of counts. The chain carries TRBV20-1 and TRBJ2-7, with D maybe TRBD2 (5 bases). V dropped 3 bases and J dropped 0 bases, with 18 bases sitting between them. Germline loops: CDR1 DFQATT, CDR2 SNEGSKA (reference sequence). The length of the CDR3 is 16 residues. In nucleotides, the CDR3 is TGCAGTGCTAGTGGGCTCGTAGCGAGGAGCTCCTACGAGCAGTACTTC. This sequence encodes CSASGLVARSSYEQYF.

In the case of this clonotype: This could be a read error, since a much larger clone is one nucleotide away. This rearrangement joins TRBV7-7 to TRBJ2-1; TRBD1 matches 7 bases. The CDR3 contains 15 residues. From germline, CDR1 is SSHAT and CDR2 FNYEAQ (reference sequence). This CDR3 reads CASSLVGGGYNEQLF. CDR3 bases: TGTGCTAGCAGCTTAGTAGGGGGCGGCTACAATGAGCAGCTCTTC.

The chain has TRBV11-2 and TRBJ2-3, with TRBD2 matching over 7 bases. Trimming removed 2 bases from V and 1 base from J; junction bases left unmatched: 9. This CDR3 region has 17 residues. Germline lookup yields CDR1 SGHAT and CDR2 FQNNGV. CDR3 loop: CASSLIGRGRGTDTQYF. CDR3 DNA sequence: TGTGCCAGCAGCTTAATCGGGAGAGGGAGGGGCACAGATACGCAGTATTTT.

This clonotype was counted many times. CDR3 in DNA: TGTGCCAGCAGAGACCGAAGTATGGGGAACGAGCAGTACTTC. Protein: CASRDRSMGNEQYF. V is TRBV27 and J is TRBJ2-7; D is unclear. V was shortened by 6 bases and J by 5 bases, with 17 bases between the two germline ends. Per the germline V gene, CDR1 is MNHEY and CDR2 is SMNVEV (reference sequence). This CDR3 region has 14 residues.

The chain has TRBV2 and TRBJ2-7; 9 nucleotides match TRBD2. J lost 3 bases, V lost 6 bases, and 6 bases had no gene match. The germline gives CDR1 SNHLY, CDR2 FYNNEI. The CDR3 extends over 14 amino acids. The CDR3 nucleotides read TGTGCCAGCAGGTGGACTAGCGAGTTCTACGAGCAGTACTTC. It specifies CASRWTSEFYEQYF.

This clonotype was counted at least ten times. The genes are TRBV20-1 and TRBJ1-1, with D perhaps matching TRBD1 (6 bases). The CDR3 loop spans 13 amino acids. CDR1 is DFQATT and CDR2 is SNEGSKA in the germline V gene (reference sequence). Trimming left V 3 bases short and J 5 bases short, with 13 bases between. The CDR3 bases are TGCAGTGCTAGCCCTACAGGGCGTACTGAAGCTTTCTTT. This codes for CSASPTGRTEAFF.